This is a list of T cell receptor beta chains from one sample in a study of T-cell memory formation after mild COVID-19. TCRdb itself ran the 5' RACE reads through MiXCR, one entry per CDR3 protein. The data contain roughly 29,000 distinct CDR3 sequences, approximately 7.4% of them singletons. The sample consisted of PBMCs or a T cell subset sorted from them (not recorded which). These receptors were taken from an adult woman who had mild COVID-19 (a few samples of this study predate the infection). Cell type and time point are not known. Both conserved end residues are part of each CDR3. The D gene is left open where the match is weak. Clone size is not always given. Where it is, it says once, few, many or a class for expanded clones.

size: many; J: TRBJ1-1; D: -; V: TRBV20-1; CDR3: CSARAQNTEAFF; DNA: TGCAGTGCTAGAGCCCAGAACACTGAAGCTTTCTTT
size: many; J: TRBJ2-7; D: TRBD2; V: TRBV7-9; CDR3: CASSTRGTSGHYEQYF; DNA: TGTGCCAGCAGCACGCGCGGGACTAGCGGGCACTACGAGCAGTACTTC
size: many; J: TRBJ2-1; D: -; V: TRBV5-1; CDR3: CASSPTQGTSYNEQFF; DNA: TGCGCCAGCAGCCCTACACAGGGCACGTCCTACAATGAGCAGTTCTTC
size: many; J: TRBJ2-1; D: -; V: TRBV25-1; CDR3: CASSIQQGYNEQFF; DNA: TGTGCCAGCAGTATTCAACAGGGTTACAATGAGCAGTTCTTC
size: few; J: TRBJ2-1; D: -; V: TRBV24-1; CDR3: CATSRGNNEQFF; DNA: TGTGCCACCAGTAGGGGGAATAATGAGCAGTTCTTC
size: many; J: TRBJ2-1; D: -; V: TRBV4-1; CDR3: CASSQVWDEQFF; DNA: TGCGCCAGCAGCCAAGTTTGGGATGAGCAGTTCTTC
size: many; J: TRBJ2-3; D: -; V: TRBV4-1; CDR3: CASSQDPPYRRDTQYF; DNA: TGCGCCAGCAGCCAAGATCCTCCCTACCGACGGGATACGCAGTATTTT
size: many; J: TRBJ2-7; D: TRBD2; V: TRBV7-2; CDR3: CASSKSSGRIPYEQYF; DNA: TGTGCCAGCAGCAAAAGTAGCGGGAGAATCCCCTACGAGCAGTACTTC
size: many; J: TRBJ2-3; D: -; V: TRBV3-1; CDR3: CASSHGSADTQYF; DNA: TGTGCCAGCAGCCACGGTAGTGCTGATACGCAGTATTTT
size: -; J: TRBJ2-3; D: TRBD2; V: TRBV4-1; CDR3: CASSQLGLAGGSGDTQYF; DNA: TGCGCCAGCAGCCAACTCGGACTAGCGGGAGGGTCTGGAGATACGCAGTATTTT
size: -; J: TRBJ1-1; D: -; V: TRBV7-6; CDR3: CASSSGVVVNTEAFF; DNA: TGTGCCAGCAGCTCAGGGGTGGTCGTGAACACTGAAGCTTTCTTT
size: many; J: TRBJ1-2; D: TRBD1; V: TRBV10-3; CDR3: CAISGGQGHNYGYTF; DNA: TGTGCCATCAGTGGGGGACAGGGCCACAACTATGGCTACACCTTC
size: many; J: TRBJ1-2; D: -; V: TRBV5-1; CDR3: CASSLAPQSGYTF; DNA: TGCGCCAGCAGCTTGGCACCGCAGTCGGGCTACACCTTC
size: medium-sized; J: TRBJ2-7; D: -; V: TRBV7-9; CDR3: CASGTVYEQYF; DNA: TGTGCCTCCGGGACGGTTTACGAGCAGTACTTC
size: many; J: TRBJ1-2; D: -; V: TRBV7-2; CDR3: CASSLVGHDPYGYTF; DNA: TGTGCCAGCAGCTTAGTGGGACACGACCCATATGGCTACACCTTC
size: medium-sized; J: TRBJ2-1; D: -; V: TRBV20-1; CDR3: CSARGYNEQFF; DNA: TGCAGTGCACGGGGTTACAATGAGCAGTTCTTC
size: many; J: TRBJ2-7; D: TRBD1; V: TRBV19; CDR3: CASSIRRDRGHEQYF; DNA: TGTGCCAGTAGTATAAGGCGGGACAGGGGCCACGAGCAGTACTTC
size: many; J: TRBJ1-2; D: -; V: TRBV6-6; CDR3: CASSYSIGGRGIYGYTF; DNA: TGTGCCAGCAGTTACTCGATTGGAGGCCGAGGGATTTATGGCTACACCTTC
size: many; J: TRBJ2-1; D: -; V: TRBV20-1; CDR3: CSARFLTDEQFF; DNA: TGCAGTGCTAGATTTCTAACCGATGAGCAGTTCTTC
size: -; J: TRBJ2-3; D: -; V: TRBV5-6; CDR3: CASSQAGGRTDTQYF; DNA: TGTGCCAGCAGCCAGGCCGGGGGCCGCACAGATACGCAGTATTTT
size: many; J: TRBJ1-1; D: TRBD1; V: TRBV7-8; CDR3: CASSFDVTGRAFF; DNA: TGTGCCAGCAGCTTCGATGTGACAGGGAGGGCTTTCTTT
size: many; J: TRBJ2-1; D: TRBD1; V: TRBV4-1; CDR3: CASSQEPGQATSYNEQFF; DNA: TGCGCCAGCAGCCAAGAGCCAGGACAGGCAACCTCCTACAATGAGCAGTTCTTC
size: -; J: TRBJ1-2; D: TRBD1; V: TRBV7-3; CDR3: CASSLEGAYGYTF; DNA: TGTGCCAGCAGCTTGGAGGGGGCATATGGCTACACCTTC
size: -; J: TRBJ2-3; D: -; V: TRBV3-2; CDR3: CASSLLAAGGDTQYF; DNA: TGTGCCAGCAGCCTTCTGGCGGCGGGAGGTGATACGCAGTATTTT
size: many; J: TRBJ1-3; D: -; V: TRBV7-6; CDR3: CRPRRWRPSGNTIYF; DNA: TGCCGGCCCCGCAGGTGGCGGCCCTCTGGAAACACCATATATTTT
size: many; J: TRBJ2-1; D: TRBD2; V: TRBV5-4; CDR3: CASSGTSGNNEQFF; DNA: TGTGCCAGCAGTGGGACTAGCGGGAACAATGAGCAGTTCTTC
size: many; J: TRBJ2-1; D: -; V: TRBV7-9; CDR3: CASSPANEQFF; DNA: TGTGCCAGCAGCCCCGCCAATGAGCAGTTCTTC
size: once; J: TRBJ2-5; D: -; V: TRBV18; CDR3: CASSPPIGQGGETQYF; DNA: TGTGCCAGCTCACCACCGATCGGTCAGGGTGGGGAGACCCAGTACTTC
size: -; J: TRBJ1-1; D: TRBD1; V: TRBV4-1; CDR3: CASSQDLWTGTGEAFF; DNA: TGCGCCAGCAGCCAAGATCTCTGGACAGGGACAGGTGAAGCTTTCTTT
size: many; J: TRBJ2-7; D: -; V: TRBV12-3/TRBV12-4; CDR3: CASSFGQNYEQYF; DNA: TGTGCCAGCAGTTTCGGTCAGAACTACGAGCAGTACTTC
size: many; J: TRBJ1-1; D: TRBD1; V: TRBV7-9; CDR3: CSSSLQGGNTEAFF; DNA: TGTTCCAGCAGCTTACAGGGGGGGAACACTGAAGCTTTCTTT
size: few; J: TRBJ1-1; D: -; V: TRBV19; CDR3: CASISDMNTEAFF; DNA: TGTGCCAGTATATCGGATATGAACACTGAAGCTTTCTTT
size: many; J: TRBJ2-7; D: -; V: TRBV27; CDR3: CASSFRNTLKGSYEQYF; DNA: TGTGCCAGCAGTTTCAGGAACACCCTAAAGGGGTCCTACGAGCAGTACTTC
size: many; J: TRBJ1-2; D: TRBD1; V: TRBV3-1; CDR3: CASSQAPTGGSGYGYTF; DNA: TGTGCCAGCAGCCAAGCCCCGACAGGGGGTAGTGGCTATGGCTACACCTTC
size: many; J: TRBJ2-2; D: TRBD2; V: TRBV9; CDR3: CASSVGLARDSNTGELFF; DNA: TGTGCCAGCAGCGTAGGACTAGCGAGAGACTCGAACACCGGGGAGCTGTTTTTT
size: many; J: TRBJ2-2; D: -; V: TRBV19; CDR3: CASCLGVGELFF; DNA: TGTGCCAGTTGTTTAGGGGTCGGGGAGCTGTTTTTT
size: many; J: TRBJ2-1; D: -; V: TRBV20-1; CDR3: CSARDLASDYNEQFF; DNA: TGCAGTGCTAGAGATCTAGCTAGCGATTACAATGAGCAGTTCTTC
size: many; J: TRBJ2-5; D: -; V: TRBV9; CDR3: CASRGDEETQYF; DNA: TGTGCCAGCAGGGGCGATGAAGAGACCCAGTACTTC
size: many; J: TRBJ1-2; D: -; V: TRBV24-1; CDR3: CATSDLEQNYGYTF; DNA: TGTGCCACCAGTGATTTGGAACAAAACTATGGCTACACCTTC
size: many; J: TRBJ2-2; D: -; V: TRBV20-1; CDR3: CSAAKGTGPGTGELFF; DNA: TGCAGTGCTGCAAAAGGGACGGGCCCGGGCACCGGGGAGCTGTTTTTT
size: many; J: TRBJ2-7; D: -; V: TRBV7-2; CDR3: CASSPTWIPGEQYF; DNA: TGTGCCAGCAGCCCTACTTGGATCCCGGGGGAGCAGTACTTC
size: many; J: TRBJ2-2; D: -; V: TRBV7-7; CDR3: CASSPSPNTGELFF; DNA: TGTGCCAGCAGCCCCAGTCCTAACACCGGGGAGCTGTTTTTT
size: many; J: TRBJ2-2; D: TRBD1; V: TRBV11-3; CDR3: CASSLGQGATGELFF; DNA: TGTGCCAGCAGCCTGGGACAGGGGGCGACCGGGGAGCTGTTTTTT
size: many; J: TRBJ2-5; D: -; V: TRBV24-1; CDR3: CATSDPTNPMETQYF; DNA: TGTGCCACCAGTGACCCGACCAACCCGATGGAGACCCAGTACTTC
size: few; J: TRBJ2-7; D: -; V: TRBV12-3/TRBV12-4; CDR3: CASSRPGLPYEQYF; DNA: TGTGCCAGCAGCCGACCCGGACTACCCTACGAGCAGTACTTC
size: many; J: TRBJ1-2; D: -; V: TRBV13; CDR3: CASSSLARGTYGYTF; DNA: TGTGCCAGCAGCTCCTTGGCCAGAGGAACCTATGGCTACACCTTC
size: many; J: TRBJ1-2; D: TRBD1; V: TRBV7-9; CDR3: CASSLGDRGFYGYTF; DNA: TGTGCCAGCAGCTTAGGGGACAGGGGTTTCTATGGCTACACCTTC
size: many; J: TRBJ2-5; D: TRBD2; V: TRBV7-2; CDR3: CASSSGGPQTQYF; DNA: TGTGCCAGCAGCTCGGGAGGGCCGCAGACCCAGTACTTC